This T cell receptor (beta chain) came from a study of blood T cell repertoires in COVID-19. For the study at large: In each case, the material was cDNA or gDNA derived from T cells, B-cell-depleted T cells, or PBMCs.

Trimming at V came to 0 bases and at J to 1 base, leaving 6 bases not matched to a gene. This CDR3 has 17 amino acids. CDR1 and CDR2 (germline): LGHNA, YNFKEQ. Under the authors' procedure: Quantification of nucleated cells was approximated via reference gene primer amplification. The method was immunoSEQ multiplex PCR; TCRdb's version includes in-frame clones alone and lacks a portion of them. Clone size and V and J calls were adopted from that table, with D and trimming inferred from the DNA. This sample has about 65,000 clones; 81% occur once, and the top ten carry about 15%. This receptor was identified in a man at least 80 years old with acute or convalescent COVID-19. Sequencing input: peripheral blood. The rearrangement joins TRBV4-2 to TRBJ1-2; 9 positions match TRBD1. Here the CDR3 reads CASSQDGDRAINYGYTF. The CDR3 nucleotides read TGTGCCAGCAGCCAAGATGGGGACAGGGCTATTAACTATGGCTACACCTTC.